This record covers a single TCR beta chain. Its target is unknown. These data come from a study of immune evolution from preneoplasia to lung adenocarcinoma. General study results and limits: Later-stage lesions appeared to have more T cells, more diversity, less clonality.

The repertoire was sequenced with immunoSEQ multiplex PCR; TCRdb's copy has only in-frame clones and lacks some. The profile covers 9,200 or so clones, with roughly 80% appearing a single time and about 8.3% taken by the ten largest. Germline values: CDR1 MDHEN, CDR2 SYDVKM. The CDR3 runs to 12 residues. The V gene end was trimmed by 5 bases and the J gene end by 17 bases; junction bases not matched to a gene: 10. Between the mid-2010s and the late 2010s, patients underwent resection in Japan or China. After pathologic assessment, macro-dissection selected premalignant or tumor cells for extraction. The V gene is TRBV28, the J gene TRBJ1-4, with TRBD1 identical over 8 bases. The receptor comes from a donor of 70 years or more with lung adenocarcinoma. Sequenced sample: FFPE minimally invasive lung adenocarcinoma tissue. The CDR3 nucleotides read TGTGCCAGCAGTCCACGACAGGGGAAAGGATTTTTT. Protein: CASSPRQGKGFF.